Below are 31 T cell receptor beta chains sequenced from a single sample in a study of control samples from healthy donors and cancer patients. The repertoire was sequenced with immunoSEQ multiplex PCR; TCRdb's copy has only in-frame clones and lacks some. The table lists 85,000 to 90,000 clones, around nine tenths of them singletons. Source material: PBMCs. These receptor sequences come from a woman aged 50 to 60 with colorectal cancer.

This rearrangement joins TRBV27 to TRBJ1-6; D is ambiguous. The CDR3 has 13 residues. Trimming stripped 1 base from V and 10 bases from J, with 8 bases between. Looked up from germline, CDR1 is MNHEY and CDR2 is SMNVEV (reference sequence). DNA of the CDR3: TGTGCCAGCAGTTTATTAGGGAAATCACCCCTCCACTTT. Protein: CASSLLGKSPLHF.

This clone has only one observation. The chain employs TRBV19 and TRBJ1-5, with 9 bases aligning to TRBD1. V was pared by 9 bases and J by 5 bases, with 5 bases of the junction left unmatched. Germline V gene data show CDR1 as LNHDA and CDR2 as SQIVND (reference sequence). This CDR3 is built from 13 residues. The CDR3 coding sequence is TGTGCCAGCCAACAGGGGGCGGATCAGCCCCAGCATTTT. Protein sequence: CASQQGADQPQHF.

DNA for the CDR3: TGTGCCAGCAGTTACGAACAGGGATACAATGAGCAGTTCTTC. Its translation: CASSYEQGYNEQFF. The chain carries TRBV2 and TRBJ2-1, with a weak D call TRBD1 (6 bases). Germline V gives CDR1 SNHLY, CDR2 FYNNEI. CDR3 length: 14 residues. V lost 5 bases and J lost 4, with 12 bases in between.

This clone was seen a handful of times. The chain links TRBV7-2 to TRBJ1-5; D remains unclear. The CDR3 runs 18 residues. V lost 1 base to trimming and J lost 6 bases, with 22 bases between them. Looked up from germline, CDR1 is SGHTA and CDR2 is FQGNSA. Written as DNA, the CDR3 is TGTGCCAGCAGCTTAGTGGGTCAAACTCGGTCCTATGGTCAGCCCCAGCATTTT. Translated, it gives CASSLVGQTRSYGQPQHF.

A few counts support this clone. The rearrangement uses TRBV5-6 and TRBJ1-2; possible D gene TRBD1, 6 bases. CDR3 length: 14 amino acids. Trimming shortened V by 4 bases and J by 6 bases, and 16 bases separated the two germline ends. The germline CDR1 and CDR2 sequences are SGHDT and YYEEEE. This chain's CDR3 is CASSTRTGINGYTF. CDR3 bases: TGTGCCAGCAGCACCAGAACAGGGATCAATGGCTACACCTTC.

This clone was counted ten times or more. V usage is TRBV18 and J usage is TRBJ1-5; D is uncertain. CDR3 length: 17 residues. V was pared by 3 bases and J by 0 bases, with 15 bases between. From germline, CDR1 is KGHSH and CDR2 LQKENI. CDR3 nucleotide sequence: TGTGCCAGCTCACCGTTTGTCCCGGGAAGTAGCAATCAGCCCCAGCATTTT. It encodes CASSPFVPGSSNQPQHF.

The chain has TRBV18 and TRBJ2-3; D remains ambiguous. V was pared by 5 bases and J by 4 bases, with 7 bases between. The CDR3 contains 12 residues. Germline V gives CDR1 KGHSH, CDR2 LQKENI. Here the CDR3 DNA reads TGTGCCAGCTCAACCCGCCCAGATACGCAGTATTTT. It is translated as CASSTRPDTQYF.

The V and J genes are TRBV27 and TRBJ1-1; TRBD1 matches 11 bases. V lost 7 bases, J lost 5 bases, and 15 bases stayed unmatched. Germline V gene sequence: CDR1 MNHEY, CDR2 SMNVEV (reference sequence). This CDR3 comprises 17 residues. The CDR3 region has the DNA TGTGCCAGCAAGGAACGGACAGGGGGCCTTATTAGGACTGAAGCTTTCTTT. Translation: CASKERTGGLIRTEAFF.

The chain employs TRBV10-2 and TRBJ1-5; D is ambiguous. Germline V gene sequence: CDR1 WSHSY, CDR2 SAAADI. This CDR3 is 16 amino acids long. Trimming left V 6 bases short and J 0 bases short, with 15 bases between. The CDR3 nucleotides are TGCGCCAGCAGCCGCGCTCCCGACATTAGCAATCAGCCCCAGCATTTT. Protein sequence: CASSRAPDISNQPQHF.

The chain is built from TRBV18 and TRBJ2-7; maybe TRBD1 (5 bases). The CDR3 sequence is 14 residues long. The germline gives CDR1 KGHSH, CDR2 LQKENI. Between the trimmed V and J ends, which lost 6 bases and 4 bases, there was a span of 16 bases. The CDR3 DNA reads as TGTGCCAGCTCCCCGCCGGACAATAGGTACGAGCAGTACGTC. It encodes CASSPPDNRYEQYV.

The chain carries TRBV27 and TRBJ1-2; D gene uncertain. The length of the CDR3 is 11 residues. The germline gives CDR1 MNHEY, CDR2 SMNVEV (reference sequence). V was trimmed by 8 bases and J by 0 bases, leaving 4 bases between them. The CDR3 DNA sequence: TGTGCCAGCCGTGCTAACTATGGCTACACCTTC. This gives the protein CASRANYGYTF.

V and J are TRBV7-3 and TRBJ2-3; D perhaps matches TRBD2 (6 bases). The CDR3 is 14 residues long. Trimming shortened V by 5 bases and J by 1 base, and 10 bases separated the two germline ends. Germline CDR1 reads SGHTA; CDR2 reads FQGTGA. CDR3 DNA: TGTGCCAGCAGCCGTCGCGGGGGCACAGATACGCAGTATTTT. Translation gives CASSRRGGTDTQYF.

The genes are TRBV7-3 and TRBJ2-1; D unclear. Trimming shortened V by 3 bases and J by 4 bases, and 7 bases separated the two germline ends. The CDR3 is 13 residues long. Germline loops: CDR1 SGHTA, CDR2 FQGTGA. Written as DNA, the CDR3 is TGTGCCAGCAGCTTCACGGAATACAATGAGCAGTTCTTC. Translation: CASSFTEYNEQFF. The whole variable domain, filled in from reference TRBV7-3 and TRBJ2-1, reads GAGVSQTPSNKVTEKGKYVELRCDPISGHTALYWYRQSLGQGPEFLIYFQGTGAADDSGLPNDRFFAVRPEGSVSTLKIQRTERGDSAVYLCASSFTEYNEQFFGPGTRLTVL.

This clone was recorded once. In DNA, the CDR3 is TGTGCCAGCAGTGAAGGTCCGGGGGCTGACTATGGCTACACCTTC. This translates into CASSEGPGADYGYTF. The rearrangement joins TRBV2 to TRBJ1-2; tentatively, D is TRBD1 (6 bases). Germline values: CDR1 SNHLY, CDR2 FYNNEI. The ends were cut back, 1 base at V and 3 bases at J, with 12 bases in the middle. CDR3 size: 15 residues.

CDR3 in amino acids: CASSQDLASGGGGELFF. The CDR3 nucleotides read TGTGCCAGCAGCCAAGATCTCGCTAGCGGGGGGGGCGGGGAGCTGTTTTTT. This chain links TRBV3-1 (or the pseudogene TRBV3-2) with TRBJ2-2; 12 positions match TRBD2. Germline lookup yields CDR1 LGHDT and CDR2 YNNKEL (reference sequence). J gave up 7 bases and V 0 bases, and 6 bases lay outside the gene matches. The CDR3 loop spans 17 amino acids.

The chain joins TRBV5-1 to TRBJ2-1, with 8 bases lining up with TRBD1. Trimming at V came to 4 bases and at J to 4 bases, leaving 7 bases not matched to a gene. The CDR3 extends over 15 amino acids. CDR1 and CDR2 from the germline V gene are SGHRS and YFSETQ. The CDR3 reads CASSARGQEYNEQFF. CDR3 nucleotide sequence: TGCGCCAGCAGCGCCAGGGGGCAAGAGTACAATGAGCAGTTCTTC.

J is TRBJ2-5 and V is TRBV6-2 or TRBV6-3; D ambiguous. This CDR3 is 13 amino acids long. V lost 0 bases and J 7 bases, leaving 9 bases between the germline ends. Germline loops: CDR1 MNHEY, CDR2 SVGEGT. The CDR3 bases are TGTGCCAGCAGTTACTCGGGCCTCGGGACCCAGTACTTC. Protein: CASSYSGLGTQYF.

This chain joins TRBV30 and TRBJ2-1; TRBD1 is a possible D gene (6 bases). In germline, CDR1 is GTSNPN, CDR2 SVGIG (reference sequence). The CDR3 extends over 19 amino acids. Trimming pared 2 bases from V and 0 bases from J, leaving 23 bases between. The CDR3 loop is CAWSSGQGLRQSSYNEQFF. DNA for the CDR3: TGTGCCTGGAGTTCGGGACAAGGTCTCCGTCAGAGCTCCTACAATGAGCAGTTCTTC.

The sample holds a few counts of this clone. The genes are TRBV6-1 and TRBJ1-6, with unresolved D. Germline loops: CDR1 MNHNS, CDR2 SASEGT. The V and J ends lost 3 bases and 9 bases respectively, with 18 bases between them. This CDR3 has 16 residues. Here the CDR3 reads CASSDNGGGLSSPLHF. DNA for the CDR3: TGTGCCAGCAGTGATAATGGAGGAGGGTTAAGTTCACCCCTCCACTTT.

The V gene is TRBV20-1, the J gene TRBJ1-2; D unresolved. Trimming took 3 bases from V and 6 from J, leaving 14 bases between them. Germline V gene data show CDR1 as DFQATT and CDR2 as SNEGSKA (reference sequence). This CDR3 is built from 13 residues. DNA of the CDR3: TGCAGTGCTAGTTACCCAGCTCAGAATGGCTACACCTTC. Its translation is CSASYPAQNGYTF.

V is TRBV5-8 and J is TRBJ2-5, with D perhaps matching TRBD1 (6 bases). Looked up from germline, CDR1 is SGHTS and CDR2 is YDEGEE. V was pared by 4 bases and J by 7 bases, with 14 bases between. There are 13 residues in the CDR3. The CDR3 loop is CASSRYRVGTQYF. In nucleotides, the CDR3 is TGTGCCAGCAGCCGCTACAGGGTAGGGACCCAGTACTTC.

The chain recombines TRBV28 with TRBJ1-2; D is perhaps TRBD1 (5 bases). Per germline, CDR1 MDHEN and CDR2 SYDVKM. Between the trimmed V and J ends, which lost 2 bases and 4 bases, there was a span of 5 bases. This CDR3 is built from 12 residues. In DNA form, the CDR3 reads TGTGCCAGCAGTTTAGGGGCCTATGGCTACACCTTC. Residues: CASSLGAYGYTF.

The rearrangement uses TRBV18 and TRBJ1-6; the D gene is possibly TRBD1 (6 bases). The CDR3 is 13 amino acids. Germline CDR1 KGHSH, CDR2 LQKENI. Trimming left V 6 bases short and J 7 bases short, with 10 bases between. CDR3 nucleotides: TGTGCCAGCTCCGGACAGCAGAATTCACCCCTCCACTTT. This gives the protein CASSGQQNSPLHF.

The rearrangement uses TRBV9 and TRBJ2-5; D is possibly TRBD1 or TRBD2 (5 bases each). V was shortened by 0 bases and J by 5 bases, with 11 bases between the two germline ends. This CDR3 region has 14 residues. The germline V gene has CDR1 SGDLS and CDR2 YYNGEE. For the CDR3, the DNA is TGTGCCAGCAGCGTAGATTGGGGGACGGAGACCCAGTACTTC. Amino acids: CASSVDWGTETQYF.

The chain has TRBV28 and TRBJ1-5; the match to TRBD1 covers 8 bases. The junction had 7 bases not matched to a gene; V was cut back by 8 bases and J by 7 bases. The CDR3 runs to 13 residues. Per germline, CDR1 MDHEN and CDR2 SYDVKM. Written as DNA, the CDR3 is TGTGCCAGCTCCAGGGGGCTGGGGCAGCCCCAGCATTTT. This translates into CASSRGLGQPQHF.

J is TRBJ2-2 and V is TRBV19; possibly TRBD1 for D (6 bases). Germline lookup yields CDR1 LNHDA and CDR2 SQIVND (reference sequence). V was trimmed by 4 bases and J by 5 bases, leaving 11 bases between them. CDR3 length: 14 residues. CDR3 sequence (DNA): TGTGCCAGTAGTAAGAGGGGGTATACCGGGGAGCTGTTTTTT. The encoded protein is CASSKRGYTGELFF.

The rearrangement links TRBV28 to TRBJ2-4; 7 bases are a match to TRBD1. Germline V gene sequence: CDR1 MDHEN, CDR2 SYDVKM. The CDR3 is made up of 17 amino acids. V shed 4 bases, J shed 1 base, and the junction held 10 bases outside the gene matches. The CDR3 here is CASSSTGHGTAKNIQYF. The CDR3 nucleotides read TGTGCCAGCAGTTCGACAGGGCACGGGACGGCCAAAAACATTCAGTACTTC.

The chain combines TRBV6-1 with TRBJ1-5, with no clear D. CDR1 and CDR2 from the germline V gene are MNHNS and SASEGT. With 3 bases removed from V and 10 bases from J, the gap between germline ends came to 16 bases. The CDR3 runs 14 residues. The CDR3 protein is CASSEGGFEIPQHF. The CDR3, as DNA: TGTGCCAGCAGTGAGGGCGGTTTCGAGATCCCCCAGCATTTT.

The chain has TRBV29-1 and TRBJ1-1; the match to TRBD1 covers 7 bases. The CDR3 loop spans 15 amino acids. Germline-derived CDR1 and CDR2 are SQVTM and ANQGSEA. J was trimmed by 6 bases and V by 3 bases; bases with no gene match: 13. This CDR3 reads CSVEVTGNVWPEAFF. The CDR3 DNA sequence: TGCAGCGTTGAGGTGACAGGGAACGTTTGGCCTGAAGCTTTCTTT.

The rearrangement joins TRBV18 to TRBJ1-1; unclear D gene. The germline V and J ends were trimmed by 3 bases and 4 bases, with 6 bases remaining between them. The CDR3 is 12 residues long. The germline CDR1 and CDR2 sequences are KGHSH and LQKENI. This CDR3 reads CASSPSGTEAFF. The CDR3 region has the DNA TGTGCCAGCTCACCCTCTGGCACTGAAGCTTTCTTT.

The rearrangement links TRBV10-3 to TRBJ1-1; no firm D call. The V gene lost 6 bases and the J gene lost 3 bases, with 11 bases spanning the gap. CDR1 and CDR2 (germline): ENHRY, SYGVKD. The CDR3 loop spans 13 amino acids. In nucleotides, the CDR3 is TGTGCCATCAGCCGGGGTGGGCACACTGAAGCTTTCTTT. Its translation: CAISRGGHTEAFF.